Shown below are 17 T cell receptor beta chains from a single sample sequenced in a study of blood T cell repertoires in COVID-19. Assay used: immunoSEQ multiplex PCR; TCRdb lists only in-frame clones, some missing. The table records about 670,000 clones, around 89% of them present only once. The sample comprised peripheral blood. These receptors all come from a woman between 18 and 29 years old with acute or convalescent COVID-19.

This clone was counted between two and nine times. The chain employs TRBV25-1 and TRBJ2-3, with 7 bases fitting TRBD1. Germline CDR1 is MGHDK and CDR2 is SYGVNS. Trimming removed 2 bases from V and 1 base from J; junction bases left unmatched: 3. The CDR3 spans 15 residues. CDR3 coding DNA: TGTGCCAGCAGTGAAGACAGGGCAGGCACAGATACGCAGTATTTT. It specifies CASSEDRAGTDTQYF.

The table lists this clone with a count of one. The CDR3 DNA follows: TGTGCCAGCAGCTTCGGGGGGCGGCACATACGAGAAGCTTTCTTT. Translating gives CASSFGGRHIREAFF. The V gene is TRBV5-6, the J gene TRBJ1-1; tentative D call: TRBD1 (6 bases). The germline V and J ends were trimmed by 2 bases and 8 bases, with 19 bases remaining between them. Germline CDR1 reads SGHDT; CDR2 reads YYEEEE. This CDR3 is built from 15 residues.

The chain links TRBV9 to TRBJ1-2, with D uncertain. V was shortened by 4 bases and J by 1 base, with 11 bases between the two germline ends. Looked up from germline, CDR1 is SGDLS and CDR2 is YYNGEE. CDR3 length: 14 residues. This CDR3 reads CASSPNTDNYGYTF. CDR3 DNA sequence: TGTGCCAGCAGCCCGAACACCGATAACTATGGCTACACCTTC.

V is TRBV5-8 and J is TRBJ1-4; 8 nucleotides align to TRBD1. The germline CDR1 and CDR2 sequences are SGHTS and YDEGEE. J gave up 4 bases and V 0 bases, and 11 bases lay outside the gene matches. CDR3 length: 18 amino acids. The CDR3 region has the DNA TGTGCCAGCAGCTTGGTTCCCCCAGGACAGGGCCATAATGAAAAACTGTTTTTT. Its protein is CASSLVPPGQGHNEKLFF.

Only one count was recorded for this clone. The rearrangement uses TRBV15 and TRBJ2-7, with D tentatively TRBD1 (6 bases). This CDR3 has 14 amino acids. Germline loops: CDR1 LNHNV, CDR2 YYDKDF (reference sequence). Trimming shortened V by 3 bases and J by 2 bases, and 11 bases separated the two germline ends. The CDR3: CATSRADSTYEQYF. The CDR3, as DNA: TGTGCCACCAGCAGGGCGGACAGTACCTACGAGCAGTACTTC. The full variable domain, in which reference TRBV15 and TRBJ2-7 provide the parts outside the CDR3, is DAMVIQNPRYQVTQFGKPVTLSCSQTLNHNVMYWYQQKSSQAPKLLFHYYDKDFNNEADTPDNFQSRRPNTSFCFLDIRSPGLGDTAMYLCATSRADSTYEQYFGPGTRLTVT.

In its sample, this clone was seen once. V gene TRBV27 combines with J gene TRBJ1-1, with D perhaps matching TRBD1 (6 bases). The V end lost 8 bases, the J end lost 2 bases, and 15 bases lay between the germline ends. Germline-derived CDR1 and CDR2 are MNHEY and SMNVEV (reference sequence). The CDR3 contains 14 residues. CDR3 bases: TGTGCCAGCGGCAGGGGTTATCAAAACACTGAAGCTTTCTTT. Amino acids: CASGRGYQNTEAFF.

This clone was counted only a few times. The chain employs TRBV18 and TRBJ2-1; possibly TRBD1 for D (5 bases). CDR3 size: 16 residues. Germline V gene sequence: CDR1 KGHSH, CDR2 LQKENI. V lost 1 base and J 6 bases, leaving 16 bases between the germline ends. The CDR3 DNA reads TGTGCCAGCTCACCACGGCAGGGTGAGAGGACCAATGAGCAGTTCTTC. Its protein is CASSPRQGERTNEQFF.

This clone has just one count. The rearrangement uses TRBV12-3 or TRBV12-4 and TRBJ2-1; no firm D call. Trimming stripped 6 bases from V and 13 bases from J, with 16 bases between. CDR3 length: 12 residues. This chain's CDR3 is CASSRHLLEQFF. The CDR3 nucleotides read TGTGCCAGCAGCCGACATCTTCTTGAACAGTTCTTC.

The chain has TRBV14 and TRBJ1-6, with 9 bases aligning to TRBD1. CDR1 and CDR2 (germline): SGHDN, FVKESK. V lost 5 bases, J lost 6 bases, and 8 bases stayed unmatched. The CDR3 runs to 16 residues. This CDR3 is CASSTRGQGVNSPLHF. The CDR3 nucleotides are TGTGCCAGCAGCACGCGGGGACAGGGCGTTAATTCACCCCTCCACTTT.

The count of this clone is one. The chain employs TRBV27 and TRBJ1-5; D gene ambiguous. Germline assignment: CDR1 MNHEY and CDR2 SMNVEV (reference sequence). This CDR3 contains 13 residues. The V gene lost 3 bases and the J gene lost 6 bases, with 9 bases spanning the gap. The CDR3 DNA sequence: TGTGCCAGCAGTTTCGGAGGGCTTCAGCCCCAGCATTTT. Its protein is CASSFGGLQPQHF.

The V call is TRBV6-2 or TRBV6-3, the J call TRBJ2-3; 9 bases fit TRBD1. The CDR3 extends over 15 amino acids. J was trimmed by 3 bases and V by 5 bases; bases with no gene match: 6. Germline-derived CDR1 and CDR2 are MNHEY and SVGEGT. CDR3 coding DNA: TGTGCCAGCAGTAGCCGGGACAGGGTGACAGATACGCAGTATTTT. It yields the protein CASSSRDRVTDTQYF.

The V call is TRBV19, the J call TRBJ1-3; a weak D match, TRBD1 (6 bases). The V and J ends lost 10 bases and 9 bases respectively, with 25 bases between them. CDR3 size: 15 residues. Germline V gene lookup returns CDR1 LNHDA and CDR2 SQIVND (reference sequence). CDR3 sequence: CATSSRDTSLGTIYF. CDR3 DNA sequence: TGTGCCACCTCATCCCGGGACACCTCTCTTGGCACCATATATTTT.

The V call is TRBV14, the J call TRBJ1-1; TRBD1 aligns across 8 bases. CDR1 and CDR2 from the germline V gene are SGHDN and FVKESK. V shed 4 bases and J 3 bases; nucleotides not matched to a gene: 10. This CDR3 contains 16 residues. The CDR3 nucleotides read TGTGCCAGCAGCCTTTTAAACCAGGGGGCCGACACTGAAGCTTTCTTT. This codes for CASSLLNQGADTEAFF.

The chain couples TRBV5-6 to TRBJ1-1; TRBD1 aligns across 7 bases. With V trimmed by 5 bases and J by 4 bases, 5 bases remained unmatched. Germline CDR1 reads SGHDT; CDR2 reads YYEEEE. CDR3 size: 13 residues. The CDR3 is CASSWQGVTEAFF. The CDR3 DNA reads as TGTGCCAGCAGTTGGCAGGGGGTCACTGAAGCTTTCTTT.

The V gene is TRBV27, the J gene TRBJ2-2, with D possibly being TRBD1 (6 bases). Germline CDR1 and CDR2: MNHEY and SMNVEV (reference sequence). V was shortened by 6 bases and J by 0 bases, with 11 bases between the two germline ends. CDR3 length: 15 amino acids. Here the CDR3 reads CASRGAVTNTGELFF. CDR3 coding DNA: TGTGCCAGCAGGGGGGCGGTGACGAACACCGGGGAGCTGTTTTTT.

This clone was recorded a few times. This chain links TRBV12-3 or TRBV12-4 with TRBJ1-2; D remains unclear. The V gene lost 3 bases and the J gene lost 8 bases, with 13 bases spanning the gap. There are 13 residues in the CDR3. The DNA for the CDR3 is TGTGCCAGCAGTTTGATTGAAGGAGACGGCTACACCTTC. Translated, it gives CASSLIEGDGYTF.

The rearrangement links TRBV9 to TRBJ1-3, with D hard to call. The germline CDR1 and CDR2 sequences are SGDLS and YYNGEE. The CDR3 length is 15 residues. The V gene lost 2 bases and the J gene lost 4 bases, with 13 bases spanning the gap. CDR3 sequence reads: CASSVTRAGGNTIYF. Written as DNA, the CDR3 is TGTGCCAGCAGCGTTACCCGGGCGGGGGGAAACACCATATATTTT.